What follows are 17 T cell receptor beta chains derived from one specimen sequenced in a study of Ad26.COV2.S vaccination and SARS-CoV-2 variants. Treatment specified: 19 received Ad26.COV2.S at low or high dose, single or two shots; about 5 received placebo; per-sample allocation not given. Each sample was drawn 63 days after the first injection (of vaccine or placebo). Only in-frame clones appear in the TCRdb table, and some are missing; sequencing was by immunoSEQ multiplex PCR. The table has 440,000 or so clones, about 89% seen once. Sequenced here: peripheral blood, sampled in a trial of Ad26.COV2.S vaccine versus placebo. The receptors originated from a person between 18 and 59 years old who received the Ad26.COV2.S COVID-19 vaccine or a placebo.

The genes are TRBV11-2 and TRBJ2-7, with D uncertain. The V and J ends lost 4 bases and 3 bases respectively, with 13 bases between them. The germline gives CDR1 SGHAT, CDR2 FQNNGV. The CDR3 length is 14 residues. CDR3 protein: CASSSPRLGYEQYF. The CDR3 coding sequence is TGTGCCAGCAGCTCCCCTCGACTTGGCTACGAGCAGTACTTC.

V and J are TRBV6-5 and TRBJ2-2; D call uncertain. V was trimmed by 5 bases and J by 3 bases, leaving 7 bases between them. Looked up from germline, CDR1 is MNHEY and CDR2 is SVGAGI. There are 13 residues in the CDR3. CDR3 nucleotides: TGTGCCAGCAGTCCCCAGGACACCGGGGAGCTGTTTTTT. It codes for CASSPQDTGELFF.

The CDR3 loop is CAWSGQVWAFF. The CDR3 nucleotides are TGTGCCTGGAGTGGACAAGTTTGGGCTTTCTTT. The gene calls are TRBV30 and TRBJ1-1, with no clear D. Germline CDR1 is GTSNPN and CDR2 is SVGIG (reference sequence). The CDR3 is 11 residues long. Trimming took off 1 base at V and 11 bases at J, with 11 bases between the two ends.

The DNA for the CDR3 is TGTGCCACCAGTGGGGACAATCAGCCCCAGCATTTT. This gives the protein CATSGDNQPQHF. This chain connects TRBV15 to TRBJ1-5, with no clear D. V was shortened by 6 bases and J by 3 bases, with 6 bases between the two germline ends. The CDR3 has 12 amino acids. CDR1 LNHNV and CDR2 YYDKDF come from the germline V gene (reference sequence).

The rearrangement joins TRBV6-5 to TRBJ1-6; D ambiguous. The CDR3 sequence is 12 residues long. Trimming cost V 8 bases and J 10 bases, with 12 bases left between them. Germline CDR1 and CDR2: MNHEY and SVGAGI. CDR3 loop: CASGTTPSPLHF. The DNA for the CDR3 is TGTGCCAGCGGCACCACCCCATCACCCCTCCACTTT.

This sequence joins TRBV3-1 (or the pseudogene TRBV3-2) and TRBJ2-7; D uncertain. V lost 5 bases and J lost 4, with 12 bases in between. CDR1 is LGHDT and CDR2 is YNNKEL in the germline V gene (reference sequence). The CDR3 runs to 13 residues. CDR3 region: CASSYAPGYEQYF. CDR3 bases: TGTGCCAGCAGCTACGCACCCGGGTACGAGCAGTACTTC.

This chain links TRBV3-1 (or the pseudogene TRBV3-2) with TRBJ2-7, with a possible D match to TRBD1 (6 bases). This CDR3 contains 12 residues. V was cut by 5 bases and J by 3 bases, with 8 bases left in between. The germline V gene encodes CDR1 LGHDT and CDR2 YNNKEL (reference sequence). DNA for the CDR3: TGTGCCAGCAGCTTAGGGGGCTACGAGCAGTACTTC. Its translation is CASSLGGYEQYF.

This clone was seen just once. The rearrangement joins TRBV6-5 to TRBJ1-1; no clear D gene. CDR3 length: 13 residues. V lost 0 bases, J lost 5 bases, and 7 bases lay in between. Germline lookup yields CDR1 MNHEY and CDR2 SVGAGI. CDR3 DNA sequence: TGTGCCAGCAGTTACTCGACGGTAACTGAAGCTTTCTTT. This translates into CASSYSTVTEAFF.

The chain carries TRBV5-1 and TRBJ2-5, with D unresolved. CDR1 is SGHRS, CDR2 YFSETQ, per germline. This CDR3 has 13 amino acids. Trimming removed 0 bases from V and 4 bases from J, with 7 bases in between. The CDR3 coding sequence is TGCGCCAGCAGCTTGGCTGGATTAGAGACCCAGTACTTC. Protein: CASSLAGLETQYF.

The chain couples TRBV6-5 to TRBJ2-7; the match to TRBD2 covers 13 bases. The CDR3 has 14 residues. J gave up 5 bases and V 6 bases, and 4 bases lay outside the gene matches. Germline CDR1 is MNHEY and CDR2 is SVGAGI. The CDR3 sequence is CASSPGTSGNEQYF. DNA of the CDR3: TGTGCCAGCAGCCCCGGGACTAGCGGGAACGAGCAGTACTTC.

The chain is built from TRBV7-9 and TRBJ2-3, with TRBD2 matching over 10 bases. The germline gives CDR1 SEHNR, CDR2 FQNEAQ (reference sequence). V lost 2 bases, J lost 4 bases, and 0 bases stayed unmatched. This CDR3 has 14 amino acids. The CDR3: CASSLLAGADTQYF. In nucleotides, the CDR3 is TGTGCCAGCAGCTTACTAGCGGGAGCAGATACGCAGTATTTT.

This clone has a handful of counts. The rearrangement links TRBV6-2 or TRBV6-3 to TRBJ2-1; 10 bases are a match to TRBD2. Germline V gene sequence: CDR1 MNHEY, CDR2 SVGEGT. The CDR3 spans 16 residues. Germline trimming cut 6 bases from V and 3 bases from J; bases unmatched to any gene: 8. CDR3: CASSHDLAGVYNEQFF. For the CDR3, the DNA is TGTGCCAGCAGCCACGATCTAGCGGGGGTCTACAATGAGCAGTTCTTC.

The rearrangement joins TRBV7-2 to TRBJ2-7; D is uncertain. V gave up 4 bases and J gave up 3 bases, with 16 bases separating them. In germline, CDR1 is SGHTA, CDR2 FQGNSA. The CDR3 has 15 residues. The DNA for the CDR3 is TGTGCCAGCAGCTCCGGGCCCCCTCCTCTCTACGAGCAGTACTTC. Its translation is CASSSGPPPLYEQYF.

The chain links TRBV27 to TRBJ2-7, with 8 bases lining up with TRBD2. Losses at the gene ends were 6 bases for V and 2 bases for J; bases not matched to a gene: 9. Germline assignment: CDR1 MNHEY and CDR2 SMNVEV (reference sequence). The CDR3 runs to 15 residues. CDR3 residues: CASSFSGSAAYEQYF. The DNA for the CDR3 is TGTGCCAGCAGCTTCAGCGGGAGTGCCGCCTACGAGCAGTACTTC.

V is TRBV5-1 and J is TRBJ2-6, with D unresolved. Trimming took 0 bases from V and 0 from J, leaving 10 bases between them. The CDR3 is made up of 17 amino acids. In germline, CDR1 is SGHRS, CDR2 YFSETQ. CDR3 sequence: CASSLGQLFSGANVLTF. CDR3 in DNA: TGCGCCAGCAGCTTGGGGCAGTTATTCTCTGGGGCCAACGTCCTGACTTTC.

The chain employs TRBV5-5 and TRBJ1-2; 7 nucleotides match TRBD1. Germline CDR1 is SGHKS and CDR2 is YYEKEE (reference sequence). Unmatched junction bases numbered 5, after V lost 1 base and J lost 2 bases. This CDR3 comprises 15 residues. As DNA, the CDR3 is TGTGCCAGCAGCTTGCGAAGACAGGGAAACTATGGCTACACCTTC. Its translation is CASSLRRQGNYGYTF.

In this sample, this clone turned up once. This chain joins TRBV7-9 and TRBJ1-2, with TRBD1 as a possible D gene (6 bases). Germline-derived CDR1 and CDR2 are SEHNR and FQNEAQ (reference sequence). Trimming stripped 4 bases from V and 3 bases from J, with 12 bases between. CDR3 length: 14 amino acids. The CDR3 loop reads CASSWIQGDYGYTF. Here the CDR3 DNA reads TGTGCCAGCAGCTGGATACAGGGAGACTATGGCTACACCTTC.